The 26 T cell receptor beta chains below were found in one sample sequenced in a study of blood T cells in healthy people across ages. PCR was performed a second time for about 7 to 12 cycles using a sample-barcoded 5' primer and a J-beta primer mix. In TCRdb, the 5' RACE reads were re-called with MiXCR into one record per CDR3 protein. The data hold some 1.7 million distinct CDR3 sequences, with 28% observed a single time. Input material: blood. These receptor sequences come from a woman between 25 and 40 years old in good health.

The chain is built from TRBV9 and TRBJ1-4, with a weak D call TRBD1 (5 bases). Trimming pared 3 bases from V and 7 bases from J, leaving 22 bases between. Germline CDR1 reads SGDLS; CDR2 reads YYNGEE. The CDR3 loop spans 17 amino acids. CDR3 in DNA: TGTGCCAGCAGCGACGGTCCGACCAGGGCTTTGGGTGAAAAACTGTTTTTT. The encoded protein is CASSDGPTRALGEKLFF.

DNA for the CDR3: TGTGCCAGCAGCGCTCAGGACAGGCACTATAATTCACCCCTCCACTTT. Protein sequence: CASSAQDRHYNSPLHF. The V call is TRBV9, the J call TRBJ1-6; 7 positions match TRBD1. CDR1 is SGDLS, CDR2 YYNGEE, per germline. The CDR3 consists of 16 residues. The V segment lost 3 bases and the J segment 3 bases; nucleotides outside the gene matches: 6.

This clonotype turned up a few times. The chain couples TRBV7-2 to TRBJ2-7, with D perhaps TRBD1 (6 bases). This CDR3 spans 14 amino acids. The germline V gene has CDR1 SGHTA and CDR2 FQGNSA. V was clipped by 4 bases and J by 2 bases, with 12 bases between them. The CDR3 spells CASSSNRVTYEQYF. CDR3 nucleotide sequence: TGTGCCAGCAGCTCGAACAGGGTTACCTACGAGCAGTACTTC.

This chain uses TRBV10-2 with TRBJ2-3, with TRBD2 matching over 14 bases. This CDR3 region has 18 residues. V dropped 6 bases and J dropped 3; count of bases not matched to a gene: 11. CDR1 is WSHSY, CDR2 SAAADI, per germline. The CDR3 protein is CASRPTSGRAVETDTQYF. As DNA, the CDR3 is TGCGCCAGCAGACCGACTAGCGGGAGGGCCGTAGAGACAGATACGCAGTATTTT.

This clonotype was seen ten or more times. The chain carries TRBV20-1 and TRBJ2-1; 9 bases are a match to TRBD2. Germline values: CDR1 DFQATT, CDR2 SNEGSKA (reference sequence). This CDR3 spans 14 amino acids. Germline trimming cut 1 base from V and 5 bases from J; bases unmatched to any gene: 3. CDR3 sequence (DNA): TGCAGTGCTAGAGCTAGCGGGGATAACAATGAGCAGTTCTTC. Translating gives CSARASGDNNEQFF.

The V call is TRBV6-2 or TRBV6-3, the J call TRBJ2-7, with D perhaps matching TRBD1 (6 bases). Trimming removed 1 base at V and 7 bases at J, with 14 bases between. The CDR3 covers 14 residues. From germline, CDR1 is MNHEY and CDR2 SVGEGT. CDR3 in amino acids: CASSYFSTGNEQYF. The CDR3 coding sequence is TGTGCCAGCAGTTACTTTTCAACAGGGAATGAGCAGTACTTC.

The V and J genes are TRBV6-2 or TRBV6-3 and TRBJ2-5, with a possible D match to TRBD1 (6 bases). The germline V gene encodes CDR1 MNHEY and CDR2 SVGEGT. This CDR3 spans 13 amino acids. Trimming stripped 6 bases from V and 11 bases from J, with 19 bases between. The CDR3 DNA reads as TGTGCCAGCAGCCCCAGTCGACAGGTGGAGCAGTACTTC. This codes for CASSPSRQVEQYF.

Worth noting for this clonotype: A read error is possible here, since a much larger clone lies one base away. The CDR3 sequence: CASTPSGGTYEQYF. As DNA, the CDR3 is TGTGCCAGCACCCCTAGCGGGGGTACCTACGAGCAGTACTTC. This rearrangement joins TRBV12-3 or TRBV12-4 to TRBJ2-7; 10 bases map to TRBD2. CDR3 length equals 14 residues. Unmatched junction bases numbered 5, after V lost 7 bases and J lost 2 bases.

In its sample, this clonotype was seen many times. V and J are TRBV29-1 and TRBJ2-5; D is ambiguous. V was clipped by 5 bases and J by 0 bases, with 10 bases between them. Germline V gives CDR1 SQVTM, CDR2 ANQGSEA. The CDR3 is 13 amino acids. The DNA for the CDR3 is TGCAGCGTTCTGCGGCAGTACCAAGAGACCCAGTACTTC. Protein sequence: CSVLRQYQETQYF.

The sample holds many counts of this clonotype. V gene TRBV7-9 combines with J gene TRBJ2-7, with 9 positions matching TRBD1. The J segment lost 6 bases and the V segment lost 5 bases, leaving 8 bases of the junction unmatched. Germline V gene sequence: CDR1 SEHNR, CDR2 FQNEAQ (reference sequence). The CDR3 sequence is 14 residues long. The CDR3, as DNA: TGTGCCAGCAGCACGGACAGGGGTCCGTCCGAGCAGTACTTC. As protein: CASSTDRGPSEQYF.

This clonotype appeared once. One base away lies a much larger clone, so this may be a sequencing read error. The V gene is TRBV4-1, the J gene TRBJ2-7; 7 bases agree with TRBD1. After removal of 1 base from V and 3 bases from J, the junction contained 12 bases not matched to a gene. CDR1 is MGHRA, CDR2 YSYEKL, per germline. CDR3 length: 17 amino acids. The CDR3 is CASSQGVVGGFGYEQYF. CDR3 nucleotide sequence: TGCGCCAGCAGCCAAGGAGTAGTAGGGGGCTTTGGCTACGAGCAGTACTTC.

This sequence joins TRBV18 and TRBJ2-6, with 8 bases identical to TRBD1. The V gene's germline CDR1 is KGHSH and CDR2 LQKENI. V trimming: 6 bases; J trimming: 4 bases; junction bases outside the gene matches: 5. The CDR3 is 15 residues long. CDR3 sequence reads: CASSTGAAGANVLTF. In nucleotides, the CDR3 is TGTGCCAGCTCGACAGGGGCCGCCGGGGCCAACGTCCTGACTTTC.

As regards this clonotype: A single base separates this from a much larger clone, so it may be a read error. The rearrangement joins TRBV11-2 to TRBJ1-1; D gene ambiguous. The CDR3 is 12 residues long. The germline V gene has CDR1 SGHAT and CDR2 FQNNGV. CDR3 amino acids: CASSLNRLEVFF. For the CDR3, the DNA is TGTGCCAGCAGCTTAAATCGACTTGAAGTTTTCTTT.

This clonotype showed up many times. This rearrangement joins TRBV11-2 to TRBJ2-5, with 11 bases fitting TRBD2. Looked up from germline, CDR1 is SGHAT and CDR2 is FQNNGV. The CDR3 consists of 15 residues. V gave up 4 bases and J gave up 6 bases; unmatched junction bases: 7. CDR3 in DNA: TGTGCCAGCAGCTCCGATAGCGGGGGGGGACAGACCCAGTACTTC. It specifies CASSSDSGGGQTQYF.

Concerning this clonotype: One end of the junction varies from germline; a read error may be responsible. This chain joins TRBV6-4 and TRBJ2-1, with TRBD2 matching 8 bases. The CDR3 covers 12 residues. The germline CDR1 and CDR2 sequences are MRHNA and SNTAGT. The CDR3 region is CASSPVTGLVAF. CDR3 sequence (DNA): TGTGCCAGCAGTCCCGTAACGGGACTAGTTGCCTTC.

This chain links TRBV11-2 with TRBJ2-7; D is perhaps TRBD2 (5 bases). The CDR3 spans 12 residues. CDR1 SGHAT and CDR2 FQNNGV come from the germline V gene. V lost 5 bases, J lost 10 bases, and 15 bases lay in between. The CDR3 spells CASSPDSGLQYF. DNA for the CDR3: TGTGCCAGCAGCCCCGACTCAGGACTTCAGTACTTC.

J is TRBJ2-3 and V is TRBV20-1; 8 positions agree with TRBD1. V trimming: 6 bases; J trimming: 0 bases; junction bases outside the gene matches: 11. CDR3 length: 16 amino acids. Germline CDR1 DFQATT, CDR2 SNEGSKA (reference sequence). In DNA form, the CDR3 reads TGCAGTGCGCAGGGGGCAGCGTACCTAAGCACAGATACGCAGTATTTT. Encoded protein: CSAQGAAYLSTDTQYF.

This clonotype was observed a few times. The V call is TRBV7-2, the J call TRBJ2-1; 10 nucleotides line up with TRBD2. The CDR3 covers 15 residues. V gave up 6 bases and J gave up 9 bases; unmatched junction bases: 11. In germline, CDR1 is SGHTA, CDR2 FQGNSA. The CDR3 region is CASSSVIVAGGEQFF. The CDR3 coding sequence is TGTGCCAGCAGTTCAGTTATCGTAGCGGGGGGTGAGCAGTTCTTC.

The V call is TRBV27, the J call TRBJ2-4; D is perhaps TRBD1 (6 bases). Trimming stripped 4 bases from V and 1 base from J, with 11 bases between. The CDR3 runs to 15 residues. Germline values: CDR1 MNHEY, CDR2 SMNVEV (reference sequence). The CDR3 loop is CASSSGAGAKNIQYF. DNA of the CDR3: TGTGCCAGCAGTTCAGGGGCCGGGGCCAAAAACATTCAGTACTTC.

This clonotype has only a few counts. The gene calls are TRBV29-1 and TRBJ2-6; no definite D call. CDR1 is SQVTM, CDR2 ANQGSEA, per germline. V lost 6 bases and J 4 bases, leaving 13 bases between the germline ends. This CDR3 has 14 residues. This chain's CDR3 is CSVAGRLGANVLTF. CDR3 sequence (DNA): TGCAGCGTCGCCGGACGACTCGGGGCCAACGTCCTGACTTTC.

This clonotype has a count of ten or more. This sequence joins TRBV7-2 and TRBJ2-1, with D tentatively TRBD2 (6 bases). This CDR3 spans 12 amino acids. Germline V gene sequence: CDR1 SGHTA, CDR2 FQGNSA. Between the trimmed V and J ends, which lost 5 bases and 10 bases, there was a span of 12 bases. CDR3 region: CASSEVGLEQFF. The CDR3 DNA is TGTGCCAGCAGCGAAGTGGGACTCGAGCAGTTCTTC.

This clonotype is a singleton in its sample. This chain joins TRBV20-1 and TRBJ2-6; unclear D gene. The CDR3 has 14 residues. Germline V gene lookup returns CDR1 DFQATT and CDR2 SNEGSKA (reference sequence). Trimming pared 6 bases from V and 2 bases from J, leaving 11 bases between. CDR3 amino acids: CSASYGAGANVLTF. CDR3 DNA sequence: TGCAGTGCCAGCTATGGGGCTGGGGCCAACGTCCTGACTTTC.

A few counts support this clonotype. CDR3 protein: CSAPAKAGGPGEQYF. In DNA form, the CDR3 reads TGCAGTGCCCCAGCCAAAGCGGGAGGGCCGGGTGAGCAGTACTTC. This chain connects TRBV20-1 to TRBJ2-7; 10 bases map to TRBD2. CDR1 is DFQATT and CDR2 is SNEGSKA in the germline V gene (reference sequence). This CDR3 contains 15 residues. Trimming removed 6 bases from V and 7 bases from J; junction bases left unmatched: 15.

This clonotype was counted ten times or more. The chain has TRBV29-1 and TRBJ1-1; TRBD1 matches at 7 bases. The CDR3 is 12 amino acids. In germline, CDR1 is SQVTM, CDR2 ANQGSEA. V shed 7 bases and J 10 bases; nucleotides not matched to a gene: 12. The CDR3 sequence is CSADRVEGVAFF. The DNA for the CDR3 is TGCAGCGCCGACAGGGTCGAGGGGGTAGCTTTCTTT.

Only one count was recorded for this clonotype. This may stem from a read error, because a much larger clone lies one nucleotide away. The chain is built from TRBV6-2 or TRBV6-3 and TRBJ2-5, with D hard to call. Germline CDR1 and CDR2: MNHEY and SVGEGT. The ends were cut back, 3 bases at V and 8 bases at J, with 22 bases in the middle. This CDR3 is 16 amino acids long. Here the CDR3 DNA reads TGTGCCAGCAGTTATACAAGATATGCGGATCCAGACACCCAGTACTTC. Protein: CASSYTRYADPDTQYF.

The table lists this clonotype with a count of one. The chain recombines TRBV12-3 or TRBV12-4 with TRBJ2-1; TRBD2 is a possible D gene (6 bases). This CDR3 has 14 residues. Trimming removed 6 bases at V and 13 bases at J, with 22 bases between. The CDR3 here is CASSRAGIQETQFF. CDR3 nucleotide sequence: TGTGCCAGCAGCCGGGCGGGGATCCAAGAGACCCAGTTCTTC.